This TCR beta chain was retrieved from a study of response to subunit inactivated influenza vaccine. V dropped 0 bases and J dropped 2 bases, with 10 bases sitting between them. The V gene's germline CDR1 is LGHNA and CDR2 YNFKEQ. The CDR3 sequence is 15 residues long. TCRdb re-analysed the RT-PCR reads in MiXCR, keeping a single row per CDR3 protein. Of approximately 700,000 distinct CDR3 sequences in the sample, 15% to 18% were seen once. The TCR originated in a man aged 50-60 years who received an inactivated influenza vaccine. V gene TRBV4-2 combines with J gene TRBJ1-1; D remains ambiguous. Sample: PBMCs from blood, taken 11 to 12 days after vaccination. The CDR3: CASSQDVRRNTEAFF. For the CDR3, the DNA is TGTGCCAGCAGCCAAGACGTGAGGCGAAACACTGAAGCTTTCTTT.